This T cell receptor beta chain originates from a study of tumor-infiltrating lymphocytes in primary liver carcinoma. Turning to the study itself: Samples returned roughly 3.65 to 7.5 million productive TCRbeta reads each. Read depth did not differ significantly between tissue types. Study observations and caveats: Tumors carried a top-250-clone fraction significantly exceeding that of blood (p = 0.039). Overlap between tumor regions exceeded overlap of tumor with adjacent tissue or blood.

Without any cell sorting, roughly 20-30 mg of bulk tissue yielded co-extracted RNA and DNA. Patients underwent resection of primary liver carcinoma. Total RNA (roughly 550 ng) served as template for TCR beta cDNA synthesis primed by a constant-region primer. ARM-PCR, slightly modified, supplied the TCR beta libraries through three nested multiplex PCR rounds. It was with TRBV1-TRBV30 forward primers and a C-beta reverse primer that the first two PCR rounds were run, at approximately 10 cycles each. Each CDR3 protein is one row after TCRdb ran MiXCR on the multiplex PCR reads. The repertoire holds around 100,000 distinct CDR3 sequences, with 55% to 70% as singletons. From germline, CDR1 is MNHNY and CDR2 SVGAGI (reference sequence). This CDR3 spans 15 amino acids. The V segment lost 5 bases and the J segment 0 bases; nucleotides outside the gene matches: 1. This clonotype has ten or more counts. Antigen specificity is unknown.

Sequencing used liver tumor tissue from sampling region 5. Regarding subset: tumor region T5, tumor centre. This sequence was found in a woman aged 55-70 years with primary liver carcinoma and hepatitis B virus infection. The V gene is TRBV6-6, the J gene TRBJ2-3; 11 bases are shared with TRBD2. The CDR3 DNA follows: TGTGCCAGCAGTACTAGCGGGGGTAGCACAGATACGCAGTATTTT. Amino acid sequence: CASSTSGGSTDTQYF.